The following is a T cell receptor (beta chain) sequence with its context. Its cognate antigen is unknown. The CDR3 covers 14 residues. Per germline, CDR1 SEHNR and CDR2 FQNEAQ (reference sequence). The V and J ends lost 3 bases and 5 bases respectively, with 13 bases between them. Each PCR replicate from the sorted subsets contained about 200 ng DNA, which is some 32,000 T cell genomes. The repertoire was sequenced with immunoSEQ multiplex PCR; TCRdb's copy has only in-frame clones and lacks some. In the table there are about 2.4 million clones, 80% to 95% of which are singletons. Donors, without exception, were Caucasian adults residing in Nashville, Tennessee. The sample is drawn from a study of shared clonotypes between healthy human individuals. Study results and limitations: A limitation of the genetic and exposure-history diversity represented arose from few donors.

The sequencing sample was made of naive CD4+ T cells from PBMCs. The subset was: CD45RA+ positively selected. The receptor's source is a man younger than 30 in good health. Some clones in this sample may be carry-over from other donors' samples. The genes are TRBV7-9 and TRBJ2-5; no clear D. Here the CDR3 reads CASSLGQAIETQYF. Written as DNA, the CDR3 is TGTGCCAGCAGCTTGGGCCAAGCTATCGAGACCCAGTACTTC.